The rows below give T cell receptor beta chains drawn from one sample of a study of T-cell reconstitution after alpha-beta-depleted transplantation in children. TCRdb processed the PCR reads anew with MiXCR; each CDR3 protein has one entry. The sample lists hundreds of thousands of distinct CDR3 sequences, 10% to 15% seen once, with 0.79% in the top ten. This sample comprised PBMCs, obtained before TCRalphabeta/CD19-depleted stem cell transplant. The receptors were sampled from a girl aged 2 to 9 with congenital amegakaryocytic thrombocytopenia, due to receive a stem cell transplant. The CDR3 runs from the conserved cysteine through the conserved F or W. D genes are given only for firm matches. Rows give clone size only sometimes, using once, few, many, or a class for an expanded clone.

V gene: TRBV7-2; clone size: NA; D gene: TRBD1; J gene: TRBJ2-7; CDR3 length: 17; CDR3 protein: CASSLATTGGTSYEQYF; CDR3 DNA: TGTGCCAGCAGCTTAGCAACGACAGGGGGTACCTCCTACGAGCAGTACTTC
V gene: TRBV12-3/TRBV12-4; clone size: NA; D gene: TRBD1; J gene: TRBJ2-6; CDR3 length: 16; CDR3 protein: CASSLGTGTGANVLTF; CDR3 DNA: TGTGCCAGCAGTTTAGGGACAGGGACTGGGGCCAACGTCCTGACTTTC
V gene: TRBV7-9; clone size: many; D gene: TRBD2; J gene: TRBJ2-5; CDR3 length: 14; CDR3 protein: CASCTSGIKETQYF; CDR3 DNA: TGTGCCAGCTGTACTAGCGGGATAAAGGAGACCCAGTACTTC
V gene: TRBV5-1; clone size: many; D gene: NA; J gene: TRBJ2-5; CDR3 length: 13; CDR3 protein: CASMWSQAETQYF; CDR3 DNA: TGCGCCAGCATGTGGAGTCAAGCGGAGACCCAGTACTTC
V gene: TRBV27; clone size: few; D gene: TRBD2; J gene: TRBJ2-1; CDR3 length: 18; CDR3 protein: CASSRPHSGSLRLNEQFF; CDR3 DNA: TGTGCCAGCAGTCGGCCCCACAGCGGGAGCCTCAGGTTGAATGAGCAGTTCTTC
V gene: TRBV2; clone size: few; D gene: TRBD1; J gene: TRBJ1-5; CDR3 length: 17; CDR3 protein: CASSEGLLDRGSQPQHF; CDR3 DNA: TGTGCCAGCAGTGAAGGTCTCTTGGACAGGGGCAGTCAGCCCCAGCATTTT
V gene: TRBV10-3; clone size: few; D gene: NA; J gene: TRBJ2-5; CDR3 length: 11; CDR3 protein: CAIGTQETQYF; CDR3 DNA: TGTGCCATCGGGACACAAGAGACCCAGTACTTC
V gene: TRBV5-6; clone size: NA; D gene: TRBD2; J gene: TRBJ2-1; CDR3 length: 16; CDR3 protein: CASSYGTSVSSNEQFF; CDR3 DNA: TGTGCCAGCAGCTATGGGACTAGCGTCTCGAGCAATGAGCAGTTCTTC
V gene: TRBV19; clone size: many; D gene: NA; J gene: TRBJ2-1; CDR3 length: 14; CDR3 protein: CASNIGGTDDEQFF; CDR3 DNA: TGTGCCAGTAACATCGGCGGGACTGATGATGAGCAGTTCTTC
V gene: TRBV5-1; clone size: NA; D gene: TRBD1; J gene: TRBJ2-3; CDR3 length: 18; CDR3 protein: CASSLEDRAHPSTDTQYF; CDR3 DNA: TGCGCCAGCAGCTTGGAGGACAGGGCCCATCCTAGCACAGATACGCAGTATTTT
V gene: TRBV12-3/TRBV12-4; clone size: few; D gene: NA; J gene: TRBJ2-7; CDR3 length: 15; CDR3 protein: CASSPSGRGAYEQYF; CDR3 DNA: TGTGCCAGCAGTCCCTCTGGGCGGGGTGCCTACGAGCAGTACTTC
V gene: TRBV7-9; clone size: NA; D gene: TRBD1; J gene: TRBJ2-7; CDR3 length: 16; CDR3 protein: CASSLAGTVSSYEQYF; CDR3 DNA: TGTGCCAGCAGCTTAGCCGGGACAGTTAGCTCCTACGAGCAGTACTTC
V gene: TRBV3-1; clone size: many; D gene: NA; J gene: TRBJ2-7; CDR3 length: 15; CDR3 protein: CASSPGQAVWYEQYF; CDR3 DNA: TGTGCCAGCAGCCCGGGGCAGGCGGTTTGGTACGAGCAGTACTTC
V gene: TRBV5-1; clone size: many; D gene: TRBD1; J gene: TRBJ2-5; CDR3 length: 14; CDR3 protein: CASSQDRGDETQYF; CDR3 DNA: TGCGCCAGCAGCCAAGACAGGGGCGATGAGACCCAGTACTTC
V gene: TRBV24-1; clone size: many; D gene: NA; J gene: TRBJ2-1; CDR3 length: 13; CDR3 protein: CATQGISGSEQFF; CDR3 DNA: TGTGCCACTCAGGGTATCTCTGGTAGTGAGCAGTTCTTC
V gene: TRBV6-5; clone size: many; D gene: NA; J gene: TRBJ2-7; CDR3 length: 16; CDR3 protein: CASSYSGGDTSYEQYF; CDR3 DNA: TGTGCCAGCAGTTACTCTGGGGGAGACACCTCCTACGAGCAGTACTTC
V gene: TRBV29-1; clone size: many; D gene: TRBD2; J gene: TRBJ2-3; CDR3 length: 14; CDR3 protein: CSVDRAGVGDTQYF; CDR3 DNA: TGCAGCGTTGACAGAGCGGGAGTCGGAGATACGCAGTATTTT
V gene: TRBV20-1; clone size: many; D gene: NA; J gene: TRBJ2-5; CDR3 length: 13; CDR3 protein: CSARELVQETQYF; CDR3 DNA: TGCAGTGCTAGAGAGCTGGTCCAAGAGACCCAGTACTTC
V gene: TRBV12-3/TRBV12-4; clone size: few; D gene: NA; J gene: TRBJ2-5; CDR3 length: 16; CDR3 protein: CASSLDRPFREETQYF; CDR3 DNA: TGTGCCAGCAGTTTAGATAGGCCTTTCAGGGAAGAGACCCAGTACTTC
V gene: TRBV29-1; clone size: few; D gene: NA; J gene: TRBJ2-6; CDR3 length: 14; CDR3 protein: CSVAGEAGANVLTF; CDR3 DNA: TGCAGCGTTGCAGGGGAGGCTGGGGCCAACGTCCTGACTTTC
V gene: TRBV5-1; clone size: NA; D gene: NA; J gene: TRBJ2-7; CDR3 length: 15; CDR3 protein: CASSLADAVTYEQYF; CDR3 DNA: TGCGCCAGCAGCCTGGCTGATGCGGTTACCTACGAGCAGTACTTC
V gene: TRBV11-2; clone size: NA; D gene: TRBD2; J gene: TRBJ2-1; CDR3 length: 18; CDR3 protein: CASSGGLAGLGARNEQFF; CDR3 DNA: TGTGCCAGCAGCGGCGGACTAGCGGGACTCGGGGCCCGCAATGAGCAGTTCTTC
V gene: TRBV2; clone size: NA; D gene: NA; J gene: TRBJ2-7; CDR3 length: 14; CDR3 protein: CASRSDRHSYEQYF; CDR3 DNA: TGTGCCAGCAGATCGGACAGACACTCCTACGAGCAGTACTTC
V gene: TRBV7-6; clone size: many; D gene: NA; J gene: TRBJ2-5; CDR3 length: 14; CDR3 protein: CASSLGFTRETQYF; CDR3 DNA: TGTGCCAGCAGCTTGGGCTTTACGCGGGAGACCCAGTACTTC
V gene: TRBV20-1; clone size: many; D gene: NA; J gene: TRBJ1-1; CDR3 length: 12; CDR3 protein: CSARDWGFEAFF; CDR3 DNA: TGCAGTGCTAGAGATTGGGGGTTTGAAGCTTTCTTT
V gene: TRBV29-1; clone size: many; D gene: NA; J gene: TRBJ1-5; CDR3 length: 14; CDR3 protein: CSVGSTLEGQPQHF; CDR3 DNA: TGCAGCGTTGGCTCTACCCTAGAAGGCCAGCCCCAGCATTTT
V gene: TRBV20-1; clone size: many; D gene: NA; J gene: TRBJ2-7; CDR3 length: 12; CDR3 protein: CSARRVMYEQYF; CDR3 DNA: TGCAGTGCTCGCAGGGTGATGTACGAGCAGTACTTC
V gene: TRBV5-1; clone size: many; D gene: NA; J gene: TRBJ2-3; CDR3 length: 14; CDR3 protein: CASSSAGSTDTQYF; CDR3 DNA: TGTGCCAGCAGCTCCGCGGGAAGCACAGATACGCAGTATTTT
V gene: TRBV20-1; clone size: NA; D gene: TRBD2; J gene: TRBJ2-2; CDR3 length: 15; CDR3 protein: CSARDLREGRGELFF; CDR3 DNA: TGCAGTGCTAGAGATCTACGGGAGGGCCGCGGGGAGCTGTTTTTT
V gene: TRBV30; clone size: few; D gene: TRBD2; J gene: TRBJ2-7; CDR3 length: 22; CDR3 protein: CAWSSPGQSSGTSGSSINEQYF; CDR3 DNA: TGTGCCTGGAGTTCGCCGGGACAGAGTTCCGGGACTAGCGGGAGTAGCATCAACGAGCAGTACTTC
V gene: TRBV29-1; clone size: few; D gene: NA; J gene: TRBJ1-1; CDR3 length: 13; CDR3 protein: CSVARGDRAEAFF; CDR3 DNA: TGCAGCGTTGCGAGAGGGGATCGCGCTGAAGCTTTCTTT
V gene: TRBV27; clone size: many; D gene: NA; J gene: TRBJ2-5; CDR3 length: 14; CDR3 protein: CASSTGGTRETQYF; CDR3 DNA: TGTGCCAGCAGTACTGGCGGGACCAGGGAGACCCAGTACTTC
V gene: TRBV12-3/TRBV12-4; clone size: many; D gene: NA; J gene: TRBJ1-1; CDR3 length: 14; CDR3 protein: CASSLWGGDREAFF; CDR3 DNA: TGTGCCAGCAGTTTATGGGGTGGAGACAGGGAAGCTTTCTTT
V gene: TRBV7-8; clone size: many; D gene: TRBD1; J gene: TRBJ1-6; CDR3 length: 14; CDR3 protein: CASSWGQGNSPLHF; CDR3 DNA: TGTGCCAGCAGCTGGGGACAGGGGAATTCACCCCTCCACTTT
V gene: TRBV12-3/TRBV12-4; clone size: NA; D gene: NA; J gene: TRBJ2-4; CDR3 length: 18; CDR3 protein: CASSFFGRGILAKNIQYF; CDR3 DNA: TGTGCCAGCAGTTTCTTTGGTAGAGGGATTCTAGCCAAAAACATTCAGTACTTC
V gene: TRBV3-1; clone size: few; D gene: NA; J gene: TRBJ2-7; CDR3 length: 15; CDR3 protein: CASSQDYSTGYEQYF; CDR3 DNA: TGTGCCAGCAGCCAAGACTATTCGACAGGATACGAGCAGTACTTC
V gene: TRBV18; clone size: few; D gene: TRBD1; J gene: TRBJ1-2; CDR3 length: 16; CDR3 protein: CASSLALGQGRNGYTF; CDR3 DNA: TGTGCCAGCTCGCTCGCCCTGGGACAGGGGAGGAATGGCTACACCTTC
V gene: TRBV15; clone size: few; D gene: NA; J gene: TRBJ2-1; CDR3 length: 12; CDR3 protein: CATSRDGSEQFF; CDR3 DNA: TGTGCCACCAGCAGGGATGGGAGTGAGCAGTTCTTC
V gene: TRBV10-3; clone size: few; D gene: TRBD2; J gene: TRBJ2-3; CDR3 length: 14; CDR3 protein: CAIRVAGATDTQYF; CDR3 DNA: TGTGCCATCAGAGTAGCGGGAGCCACAGATACGCAGTATTTT
V gene: TRBV20-1; clone size: few; D gene: NA; J gene: TRBJ2-7; CDR3 length: 11; CDR3 protein: CSLSEGGEQYF; CDR3 DNA: TGCAGCCTAAGCGAGGGGGGAGAGCAGTACTTC
V gene: TRBV2; clone size: NA; D gene: NA; J gene: TRBJ2-7; CDR3 length: 13; CDR3 protein: CASLNGEPYEQYF; CDR3 DNA: TGTGCCAGTTTGAACGGTGAGCCCTACGAGCAGTACTTC